This is a list of T cell receptor beta chains from one sample in a study of CD8+ T cells in alopecia areata. Sequenced by immunoSEQ multiplex PCR; TCRdb stores in-frame clones only, minus some. The data contain 100,000 to 130,000 clones, 59% of them singletons. Sequenced sample: CD8+ T cells sorted from blood. The receptor set was obtained from a human donor in good health. CDR3s include the opening cysteine and the closing phenylalanine or tryptophan.

V gene: TRBV27; CDR3 protein: CASSPIQGGAGYEQYF
V gene: TRBV7-9; CDR3 protein: CASRDGSSGNTIYF
V gene: TRBV11-2; CDR3 protein: CASSEHGGDPYEQYF
V gene: TRBV19; CDR3 protein: CASITLTTGPQETQYF
V gene: TRBV5-6; CDR3 protein: CASSLSGYTDEQYF
V gene: TRBV7-6; CDR3 protein: CASSFRDNEKLFF
V gene: TRBV9; CDR3 protein: CASSVDGGSNQPQHF
V gene: TRBV13; CDR3 protein: CASSSRDRSTDTQYF
V gene: TRBV30; CDR3 protein: CAWTVTGKGDEKLFF
V gene: TRBV5-4; CDR3 protein: CASSQPGLLTTGAGGYTF
V gene: TRBV19; CDR3 protein: CASSISVGTEAFF
V gene: TRBV7-9; CDR3 protein: CASRGGPDRIPSGANVLTF
V gene: TRBV13; CDR3 protein: CASSPLGVQRSYEQYF
V gene: TRBV29-1; CDR3 protein: CSVRPGGAAGEQFF
V gene: TRBV11-2; CDR3 protein: CASFGNTGELFF
V gene: TRBV5-6; CDR3 protein: CASSFVGGRTEAFF
V gene: TRBV25-1; CDR3 protein: CASPSAPRGNYEQYF
V gene: TRBV28; CDR3 protein: CASNSKGESPLHF
V gene: TRBV29-1; CDR3 protein: CSVVDRDYGYTF
V gene: TRBV7-9; CDR3 protein: CASSSPWRYEQYF
V gene: TRBV7-9; CDR3 protein: CASSLTVRVSYNEQFF
V gene: TRBV27; CDR3 protein: CASSYVGTATEAFF
V gene: TRBV28; CDR3 protein: CASSQQGGTEAFF
V gene: TRBV9; CDR3 protein: CASSPGSGLAVTDTQYF
V gene: TRBV6-6; CDR3 protein: CASSYDGRMNTEAFF
V gene: TRBV4-3; CDR3 protein: CASSQDRGRTYEQYF
V gene: TRBV5-6; CDR3 protein: CASSLVAGSLLNEQFF
V gene: TRBV4-2; CDR3 protein: CASSQDQNSGGRETQYF